The source of this T cell receptor beta chain is a study of blood T cell repertoires in COVID-19. Study-level information: Acute and convalescent COVID-19 specimens originated in the United States, Italy and Spain. T cells, B-cell-depleted T cells, or PBMCs provided the cDNA or gDNA that served as material.

Profiling relied on immunoSEQ multiplex PCR, and the TCRdb table lists in-frame clones only, not all of them. Found here are 150,000 to 200,000 clones, over 75% of them singletons; the top ten hold more than 8.5%. The age range of participants was 18 to 89 years, with residence in under 25 US areas. What the recovered Cohort 3 donors had was two negative PCRs, clearance, or symptom resolution. V dropped 4 bases and J dropped 3; count of bases not matched to a gene: 7. CDR1 and CDR2 (germline): LGHDT, YNNKEL (reference sequence). The CDR3 extends over 15 amino acids. Sequencing was done on a sample of PBMCs or T cells enriched from blood (not recorded which). The genes are TRBV3-1 (or the pseudogene TRBV3-2) and TRBJ2-7; 9 nucleotides align to TRBD2. The TCR sequence derives from a woman in her late teens or twenties who had recovered from COVID-19. In DNA form, the CDR3 reads TGTGCCAGCAGCCCGACAACAGCGGGGGGCTACGAGCAGTACTTC. Protein product: CASSPTTAGGYEQYF.